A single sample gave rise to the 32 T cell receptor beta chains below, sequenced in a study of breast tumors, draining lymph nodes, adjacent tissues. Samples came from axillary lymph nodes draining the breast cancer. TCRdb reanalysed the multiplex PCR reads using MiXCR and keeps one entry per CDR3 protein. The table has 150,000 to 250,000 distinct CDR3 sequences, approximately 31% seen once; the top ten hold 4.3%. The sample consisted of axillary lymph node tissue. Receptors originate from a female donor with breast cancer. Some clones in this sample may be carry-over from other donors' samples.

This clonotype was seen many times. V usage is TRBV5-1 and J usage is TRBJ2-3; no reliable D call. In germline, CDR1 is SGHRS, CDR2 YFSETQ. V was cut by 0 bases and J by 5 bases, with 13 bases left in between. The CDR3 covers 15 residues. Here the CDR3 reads CASSLEGPPGDTQYF. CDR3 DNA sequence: TGCGCCAGCAGCTTGGAGGGCCCCCCCGGAGATACGCAGTATTTT.

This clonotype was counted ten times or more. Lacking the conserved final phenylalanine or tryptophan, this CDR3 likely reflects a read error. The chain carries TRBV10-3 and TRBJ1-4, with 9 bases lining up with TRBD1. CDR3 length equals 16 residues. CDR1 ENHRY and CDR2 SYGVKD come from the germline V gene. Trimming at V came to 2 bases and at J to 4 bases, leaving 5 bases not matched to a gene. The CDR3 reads CAISEGGTGYNEKLFL. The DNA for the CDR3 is TGTGCCATCAGTGAGGGCGGGACAGGGTATAATGAAAAACTGTTTCTT.

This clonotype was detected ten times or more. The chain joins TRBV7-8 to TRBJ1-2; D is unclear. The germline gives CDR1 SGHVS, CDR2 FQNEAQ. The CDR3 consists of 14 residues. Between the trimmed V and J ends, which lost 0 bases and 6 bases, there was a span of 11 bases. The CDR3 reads CASSLAARVDGYTF. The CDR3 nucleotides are TGTGCCAGCAGCTTAGCGGCAAGGGTTGATGGCTACACCTTC.

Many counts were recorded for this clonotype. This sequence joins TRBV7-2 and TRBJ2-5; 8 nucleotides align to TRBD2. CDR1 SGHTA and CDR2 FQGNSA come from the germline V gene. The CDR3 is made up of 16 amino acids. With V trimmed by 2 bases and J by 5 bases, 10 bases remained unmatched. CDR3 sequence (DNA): TGTGCCAGCAGCTTATGGGGACTAGGGGAGAGTGAGACCCAGTACTTC. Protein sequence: CASSLWGLGESETQYF.

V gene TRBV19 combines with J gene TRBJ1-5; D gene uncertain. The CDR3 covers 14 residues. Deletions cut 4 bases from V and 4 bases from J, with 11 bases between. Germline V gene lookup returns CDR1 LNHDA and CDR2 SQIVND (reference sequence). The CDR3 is CASSTGRINQPQHF. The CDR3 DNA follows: TGTGCCAGTAGTACCGGACGGATTAATCAGCCCCAGCATTTT.

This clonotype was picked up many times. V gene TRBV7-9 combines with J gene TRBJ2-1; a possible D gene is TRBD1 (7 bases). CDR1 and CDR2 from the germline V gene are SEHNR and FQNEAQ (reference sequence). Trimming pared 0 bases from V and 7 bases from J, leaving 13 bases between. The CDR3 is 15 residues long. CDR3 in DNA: TGTGCCAGCAGCTTAGCGGAGGGGGCAAAAAATGAGCAGTTCTTC. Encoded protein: CASSLAEGAKNEQFF.

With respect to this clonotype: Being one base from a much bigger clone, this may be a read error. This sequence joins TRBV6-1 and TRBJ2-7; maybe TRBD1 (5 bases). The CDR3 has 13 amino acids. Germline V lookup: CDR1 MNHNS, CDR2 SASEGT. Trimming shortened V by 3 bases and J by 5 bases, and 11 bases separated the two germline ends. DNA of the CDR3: TGTGCCAGCAGTGATCGGACATCCCACGAGCAGTACTTC. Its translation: CASSDRTSHEQYF.

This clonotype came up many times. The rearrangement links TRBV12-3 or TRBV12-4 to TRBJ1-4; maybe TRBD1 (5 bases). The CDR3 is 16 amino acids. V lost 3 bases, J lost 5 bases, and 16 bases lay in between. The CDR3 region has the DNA TGTGCCAGCAGTTTCCGGGGGAGAGGAGAGAATGAAAAACTGTTTTTT. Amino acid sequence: CASSFRGRGENEKLFF.

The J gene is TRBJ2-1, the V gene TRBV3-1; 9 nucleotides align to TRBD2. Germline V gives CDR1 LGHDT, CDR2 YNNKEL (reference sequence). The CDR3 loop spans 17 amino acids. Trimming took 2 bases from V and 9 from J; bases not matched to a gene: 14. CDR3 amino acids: CASSQSPRAREGGEQFF. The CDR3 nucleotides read TGTGCCAGCAGCCAAAGTCCCCGGGCGCGGGAGGGGGGTGAGCAGTTCTTC.

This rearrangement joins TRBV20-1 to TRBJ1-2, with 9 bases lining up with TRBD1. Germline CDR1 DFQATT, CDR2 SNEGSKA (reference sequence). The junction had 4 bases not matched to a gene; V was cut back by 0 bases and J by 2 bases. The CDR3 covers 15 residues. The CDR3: CSARDRGTGNYGYTF. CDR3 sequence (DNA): TGCAGTGCTAGAGATCGTGGGACAGGGAACTATGGCTACACCTTC.

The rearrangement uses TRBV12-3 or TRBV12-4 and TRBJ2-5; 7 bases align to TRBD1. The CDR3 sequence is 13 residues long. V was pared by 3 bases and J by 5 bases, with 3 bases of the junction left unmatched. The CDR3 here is CASSFVGGETQYF. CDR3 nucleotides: TGTGCCAGCAGTTTCGTAGGGGGCGAGACCCAGTACTTC.

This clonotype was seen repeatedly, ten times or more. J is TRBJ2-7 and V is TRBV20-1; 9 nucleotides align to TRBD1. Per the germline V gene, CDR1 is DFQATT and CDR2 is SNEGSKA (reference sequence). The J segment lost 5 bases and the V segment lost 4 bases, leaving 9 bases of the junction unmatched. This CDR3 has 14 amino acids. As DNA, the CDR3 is TGCAGTGCTAAACCGGGACAGGGAATAAACGAGCAGTACTTC. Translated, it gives CSAKPGQGINEQYF.

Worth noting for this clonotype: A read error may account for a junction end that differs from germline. CDR3 sequence (DNA): TGTGCCAGCAGTGGGGGGGGGGGGGGGGGGCGAACAGATACGCAGTATTTT. Translation gives CASSGGGGGGRTDTQYF. This sequence joins TRBV10-3 and TRBJ2-3; D possibly corresponds to TRBD2 (7 bases). The CDR3 is 17 residues long. Germline V gene sequence: CDR1 ENHRY, CDR2 SYGVKD.

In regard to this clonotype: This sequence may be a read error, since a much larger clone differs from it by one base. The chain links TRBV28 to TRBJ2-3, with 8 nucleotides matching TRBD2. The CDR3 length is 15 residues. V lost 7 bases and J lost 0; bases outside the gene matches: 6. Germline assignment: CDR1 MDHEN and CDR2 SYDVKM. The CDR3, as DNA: TGTGCCAGCATCCATAGCGGGGCTAGCACAGATACGCAGTATTTT. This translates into CASIHSGASTDTQYF.

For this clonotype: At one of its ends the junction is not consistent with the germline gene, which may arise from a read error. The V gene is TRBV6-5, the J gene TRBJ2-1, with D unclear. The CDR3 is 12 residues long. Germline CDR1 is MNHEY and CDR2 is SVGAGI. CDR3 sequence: CASRPTGNGQFF. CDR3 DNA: TGTGCCAGCAGGCCTACCGGTAATGGGCAGTTCTTC.

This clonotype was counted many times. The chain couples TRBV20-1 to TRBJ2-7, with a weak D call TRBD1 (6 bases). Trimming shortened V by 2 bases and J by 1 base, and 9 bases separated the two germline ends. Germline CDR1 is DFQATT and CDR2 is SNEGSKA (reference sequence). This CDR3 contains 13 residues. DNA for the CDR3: TGCAGTGCTAGAAGGACAGCATCCTACGAGCAGTACTTC. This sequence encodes CSARRTASYEQYF.

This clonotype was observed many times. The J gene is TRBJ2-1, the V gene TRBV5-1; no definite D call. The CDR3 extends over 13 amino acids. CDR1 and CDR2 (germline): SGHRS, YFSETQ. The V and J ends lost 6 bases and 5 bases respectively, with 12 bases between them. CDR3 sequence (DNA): TGCGCCAGCACCGAGGCGACACACAATGAGCAGTTCTTC. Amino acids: CASTEATHNEQFF.

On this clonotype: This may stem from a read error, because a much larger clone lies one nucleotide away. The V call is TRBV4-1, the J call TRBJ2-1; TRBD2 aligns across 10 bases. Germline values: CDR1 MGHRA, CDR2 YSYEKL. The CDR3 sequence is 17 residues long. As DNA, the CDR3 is TGTGCCAGCGGCCAAGACCTCGCTAGCGGGGGAAACAATGAGCAGTTCTTC. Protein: CASGQDLASGGNNEQFF.

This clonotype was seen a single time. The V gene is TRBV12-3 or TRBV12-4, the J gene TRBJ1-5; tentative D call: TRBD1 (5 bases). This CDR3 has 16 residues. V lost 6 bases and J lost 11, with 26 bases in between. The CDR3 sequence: CASSSGTSGAQETQHF. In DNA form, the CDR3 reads TGTGCCAGCAGCTCCGGGACTAGCGGGGCCCAAGAGACCCAGCATTTT.

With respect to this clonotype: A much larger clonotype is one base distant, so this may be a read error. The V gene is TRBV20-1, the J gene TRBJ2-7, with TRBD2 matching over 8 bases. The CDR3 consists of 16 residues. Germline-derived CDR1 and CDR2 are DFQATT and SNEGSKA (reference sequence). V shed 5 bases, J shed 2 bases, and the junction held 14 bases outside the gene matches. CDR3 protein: CSARPTTSGFPYEQYF. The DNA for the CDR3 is TGCAGTGCTCGCCCAACCACTAGCGGTTTCCCCTACGAGCAGTACTTC.

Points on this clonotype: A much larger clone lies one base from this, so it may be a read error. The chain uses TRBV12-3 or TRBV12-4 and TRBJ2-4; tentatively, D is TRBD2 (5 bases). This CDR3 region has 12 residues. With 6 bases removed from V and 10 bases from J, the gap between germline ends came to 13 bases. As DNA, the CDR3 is TGTGCCAGCAGCTTCCCACCGGGGATTCAGTACTTC. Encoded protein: CASSFPPGIQYF.

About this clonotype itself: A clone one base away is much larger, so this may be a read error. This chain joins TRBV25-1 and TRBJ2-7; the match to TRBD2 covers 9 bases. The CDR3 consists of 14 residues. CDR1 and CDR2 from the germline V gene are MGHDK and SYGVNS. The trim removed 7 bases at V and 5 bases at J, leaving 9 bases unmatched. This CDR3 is CASTTSGIEDEQYF. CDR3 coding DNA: TGTGCCAGCACGACTAGCGGAATAGAAGACGAGCAGTACTTC.

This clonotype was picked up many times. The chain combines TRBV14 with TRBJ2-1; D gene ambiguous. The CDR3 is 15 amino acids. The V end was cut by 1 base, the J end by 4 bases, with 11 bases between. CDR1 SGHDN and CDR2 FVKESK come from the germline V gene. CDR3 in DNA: TGTGCCAGCAGCCAAGCTCGAAGGCCGTACAATGAGCAGTTCTTC. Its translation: CASSQARRPYNEQFF.

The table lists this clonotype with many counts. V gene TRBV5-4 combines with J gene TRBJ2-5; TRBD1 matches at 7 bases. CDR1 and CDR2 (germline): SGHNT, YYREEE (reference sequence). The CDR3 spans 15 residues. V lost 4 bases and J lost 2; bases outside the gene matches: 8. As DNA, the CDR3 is TGTGCCAGCAGCAAGAGACAGGGTCCTCAAGAGACCCAGTACTTC. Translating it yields CASSKRQGPQETQYF.

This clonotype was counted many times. The CDR3 region has the DNA TGTGCCAGCAGCCCGAGACTAGCGGGAAGGGAAACCGGGGAGCTGTTTTTT. This translates into CASSPRLAGRETGELFF. This chain connects TRBV3-1 to TRBJ2-2; the match to TRBD2 covers 11 bases. The CDR3 sequence is 17 residues long. Germline-derived CDR1 and CDR2 are LGHDT and YNNKEL (reference sequence). The J segment lost 5 bases and the V segment lost 4 bases, leaving 9 bases of the junction unmatched.

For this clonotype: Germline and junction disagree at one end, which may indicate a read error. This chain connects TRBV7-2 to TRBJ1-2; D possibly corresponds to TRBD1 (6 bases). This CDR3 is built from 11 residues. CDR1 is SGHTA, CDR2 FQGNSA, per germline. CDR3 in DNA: TGTGCCAGCAGCCAAGGGGGACACCACGCCTTC. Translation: CASSQGGHHAF.

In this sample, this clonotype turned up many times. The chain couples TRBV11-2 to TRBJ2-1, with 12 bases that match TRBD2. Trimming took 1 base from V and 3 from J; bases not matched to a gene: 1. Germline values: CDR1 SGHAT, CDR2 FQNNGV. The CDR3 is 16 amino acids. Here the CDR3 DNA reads TGTGCCAGCAGCTTAGCGGGACTAGCGGGCTACAATGAGCAGTTCTTC. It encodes CASSLAGLAGYNEQFF.

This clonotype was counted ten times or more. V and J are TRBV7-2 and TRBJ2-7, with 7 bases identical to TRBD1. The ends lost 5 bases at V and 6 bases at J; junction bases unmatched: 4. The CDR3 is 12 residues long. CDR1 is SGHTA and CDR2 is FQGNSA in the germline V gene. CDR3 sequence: CASSPTGREQYF. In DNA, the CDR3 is TGTGCCAGCAGCCCGACAGGGCGCGAGCAGTACTTC. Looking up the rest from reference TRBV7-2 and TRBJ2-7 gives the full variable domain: GAGVSQSPSNKVTEKGKDVELRCDPISGHTALYWYRQSLGQGLEFLIYFQGNSAPDKSGLPSDRFSAERTGGSVSTLTIQRTQQEDSAVYLCASSPTGREQYFGPGTRLTVT.

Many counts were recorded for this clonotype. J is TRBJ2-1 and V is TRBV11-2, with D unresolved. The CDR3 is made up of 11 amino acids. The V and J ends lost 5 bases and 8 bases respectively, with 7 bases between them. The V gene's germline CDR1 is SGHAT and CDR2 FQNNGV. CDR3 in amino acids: CASSPRDEQFF. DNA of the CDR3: TGTGCCAGCAGCCCGAGAGATGAGCAGTTCTTC. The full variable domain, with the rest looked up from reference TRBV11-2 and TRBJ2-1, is EAGVAQSPRYKIIEKRQSVAFWCNPISGHATLYWYQQILGQGPKLLIQFQNNGVVDDSQLPKDRFSAERLKGVDSTLKIQPAKLEDSAVYLCASSPRDEQFFGPGTRLTVL.

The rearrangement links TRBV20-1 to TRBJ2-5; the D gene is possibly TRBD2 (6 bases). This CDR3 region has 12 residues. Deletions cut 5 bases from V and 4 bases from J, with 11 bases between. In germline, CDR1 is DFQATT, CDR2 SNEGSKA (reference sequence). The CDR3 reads CSARRDSETQYF. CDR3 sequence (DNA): TGCAGTGCTCGACGGGACTCAGAGACCCAGTACTTC.

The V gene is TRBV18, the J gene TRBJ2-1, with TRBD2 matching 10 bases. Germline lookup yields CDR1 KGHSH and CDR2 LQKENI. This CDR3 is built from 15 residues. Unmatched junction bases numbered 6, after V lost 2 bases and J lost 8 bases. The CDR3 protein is CASSPTAGGRDEQFF. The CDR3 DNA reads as TGTGCCAGCTCACCAACAGCGGGGGGGCGCGATGAGCAGTTCTTC. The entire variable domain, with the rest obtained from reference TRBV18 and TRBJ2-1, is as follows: NAGVMQNPRHLVRRRGQEARLRCSPMKGHSHVYWYRQLPEEGLKFMVYLQKENIIDESGMPKERFSAEFPKEGPSILRIQQVVRGDSAAYFCASSPTAGGRDEQFFGPGTRLTVL.

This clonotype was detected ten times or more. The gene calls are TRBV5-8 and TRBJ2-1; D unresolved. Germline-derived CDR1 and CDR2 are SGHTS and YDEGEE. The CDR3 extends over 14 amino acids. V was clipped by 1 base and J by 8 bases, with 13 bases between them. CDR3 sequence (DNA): TGTGCCAGCAGCTTGTTGACGGGTTCGGATGAGCAGTTCTTC. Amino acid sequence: CASSLLTGSDEQFF. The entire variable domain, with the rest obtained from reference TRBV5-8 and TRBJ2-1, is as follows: EAGVTQSPTHLIKTRGQQATLRCSPISGHTSVYWYQQALGLGLQFLLWYDEGEERNRGNFPPRFSGRQFPNYSSELNVNALELEDSALYLCASSLLTGSDEQFFGPGTRLTVL.